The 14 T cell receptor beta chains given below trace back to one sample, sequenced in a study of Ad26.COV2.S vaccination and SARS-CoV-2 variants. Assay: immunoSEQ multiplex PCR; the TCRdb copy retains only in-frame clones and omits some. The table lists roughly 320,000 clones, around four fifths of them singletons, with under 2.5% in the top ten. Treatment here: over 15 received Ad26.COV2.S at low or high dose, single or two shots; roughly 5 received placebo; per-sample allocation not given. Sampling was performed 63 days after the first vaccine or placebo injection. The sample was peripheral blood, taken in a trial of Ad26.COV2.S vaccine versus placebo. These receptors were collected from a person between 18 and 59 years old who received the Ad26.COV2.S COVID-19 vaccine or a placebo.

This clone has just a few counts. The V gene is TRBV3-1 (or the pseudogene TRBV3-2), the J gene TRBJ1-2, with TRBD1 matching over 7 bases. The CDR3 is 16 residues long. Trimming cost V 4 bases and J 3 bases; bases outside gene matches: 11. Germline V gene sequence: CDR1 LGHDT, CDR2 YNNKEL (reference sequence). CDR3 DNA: TGTGCCAGCAGCCCAGATTCAGGGGGACAGTACTATGGCTACACCTTC. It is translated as CASSPDSGGQYYGYTF.

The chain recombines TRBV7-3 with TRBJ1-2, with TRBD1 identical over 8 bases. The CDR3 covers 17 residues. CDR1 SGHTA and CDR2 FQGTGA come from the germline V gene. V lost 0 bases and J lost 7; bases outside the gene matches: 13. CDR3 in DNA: TGTGCCAGCAGCTTAACTCATCCCGCGACAGGGGATGCTGGCTACACCTTC. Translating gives CASSLTHPATGDAGYTF.

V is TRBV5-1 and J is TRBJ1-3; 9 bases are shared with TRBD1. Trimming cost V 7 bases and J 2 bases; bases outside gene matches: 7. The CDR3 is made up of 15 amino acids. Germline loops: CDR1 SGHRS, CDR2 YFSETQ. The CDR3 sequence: CASAPDRGAGNTIYF. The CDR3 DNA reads TGCGCCAGCGCCCCGGACAGGGGTGCTGGAAACACCATATATTTT.

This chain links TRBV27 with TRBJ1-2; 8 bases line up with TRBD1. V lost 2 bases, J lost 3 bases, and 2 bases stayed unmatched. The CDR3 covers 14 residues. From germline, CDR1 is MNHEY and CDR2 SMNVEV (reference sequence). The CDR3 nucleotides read TGTGCCAGCAGTTTAAGGACAGGGCACTATGGCTACACCTTC. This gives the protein CASSLRTGHYGYTF.

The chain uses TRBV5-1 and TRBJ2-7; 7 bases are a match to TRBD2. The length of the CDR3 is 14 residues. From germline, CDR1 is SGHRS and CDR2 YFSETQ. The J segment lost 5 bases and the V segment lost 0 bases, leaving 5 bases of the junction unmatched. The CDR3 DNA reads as TGCGCCAGCAGCTTGGGACTAGCTATCGACGAGCAGTACTTC. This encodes CASSLGLAIDEQYF.

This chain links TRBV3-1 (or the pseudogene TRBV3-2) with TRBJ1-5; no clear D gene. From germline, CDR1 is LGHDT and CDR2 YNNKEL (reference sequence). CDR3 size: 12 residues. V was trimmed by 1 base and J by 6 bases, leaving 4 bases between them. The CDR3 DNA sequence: TGTGCCAGCAGCCAAGGTACTCAGCCCCAGCATTTT. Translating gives CASSQGTQPQHF.

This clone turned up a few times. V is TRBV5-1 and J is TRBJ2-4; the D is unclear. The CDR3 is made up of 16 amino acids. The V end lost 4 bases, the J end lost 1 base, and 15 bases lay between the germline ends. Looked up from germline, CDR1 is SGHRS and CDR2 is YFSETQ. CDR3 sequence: CASSPGLGLAKNIQYF. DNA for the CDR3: TGCGCCAGCAGCCCTGGCCTGGGGTTGGCCAAAAACATTCAGTACTTC.

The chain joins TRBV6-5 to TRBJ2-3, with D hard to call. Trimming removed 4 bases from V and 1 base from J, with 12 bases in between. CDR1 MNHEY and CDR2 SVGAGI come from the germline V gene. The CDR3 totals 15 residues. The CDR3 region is CASSFDPVGTDTQYF. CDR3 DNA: TGTGCCAGCAGTTTTGACCCCGTCGGCACAGATACGCAGTATTTT.

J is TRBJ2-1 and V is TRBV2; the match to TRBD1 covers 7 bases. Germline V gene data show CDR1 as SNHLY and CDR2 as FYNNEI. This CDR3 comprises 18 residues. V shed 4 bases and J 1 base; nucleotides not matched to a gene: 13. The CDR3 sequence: CASSVSRIRGQSYNEQFF. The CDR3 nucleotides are TGTGCCAGCAGTGTCTCTCGAATAAGGGGGCAATCCTACAATGAGCAGTTCTTC.

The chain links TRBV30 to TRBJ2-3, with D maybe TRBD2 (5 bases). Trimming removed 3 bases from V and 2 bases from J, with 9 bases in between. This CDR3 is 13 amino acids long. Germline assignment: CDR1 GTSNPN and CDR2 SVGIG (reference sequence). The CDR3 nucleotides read TGTGCCTGGAGCTTCGGGGTCACAGATACGCAGTATTTT. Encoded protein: CAWSFGVTDTQYF.

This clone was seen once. The DNA of the CDR3 is TGCGCCAGCAGCTTGGCACAAAAGGGAGAGACCCAGTACTTC. This codes for CASSLAQKGETQYF. V and J are TRBV5-1 and TRBJ2-5; the D is unclear. V lost 0 bases to trimming and J lost 4 bases, with 10 bases between them. Germline assignment: CDR1 SGHRS and CDR2 YFSETQ. CDR3 size: 14 residues. Drawing the rest from reference TRBV5-1 and TRBJ2-5, the complete variable domain is KAGVTQTPRYLIKTRGQQVTLSCSPISGHRSVSWYQQTPGQGLQFLFEYFSETQRNKGNFPGRFSGRQFSNSRSEMNVSTLELGDSALYLCASSLAQKGETQYFGPGTRLLVL.

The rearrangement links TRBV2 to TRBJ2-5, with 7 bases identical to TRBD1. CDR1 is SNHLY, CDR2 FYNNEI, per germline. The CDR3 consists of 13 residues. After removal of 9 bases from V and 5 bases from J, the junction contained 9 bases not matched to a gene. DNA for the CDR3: TGTGCCAGAGCGGACAGGAGACGGGAGACCCAGTACTTC. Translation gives CARADRRRETQYF.

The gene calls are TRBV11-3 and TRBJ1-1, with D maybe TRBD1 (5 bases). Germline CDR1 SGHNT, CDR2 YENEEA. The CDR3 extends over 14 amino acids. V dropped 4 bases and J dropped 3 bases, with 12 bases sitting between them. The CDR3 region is CASSSRDAYTEAFF. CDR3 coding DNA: TGTGCCAGCAGCTCCCGGGACGCCTACACTGAAGCTTTCTTT.

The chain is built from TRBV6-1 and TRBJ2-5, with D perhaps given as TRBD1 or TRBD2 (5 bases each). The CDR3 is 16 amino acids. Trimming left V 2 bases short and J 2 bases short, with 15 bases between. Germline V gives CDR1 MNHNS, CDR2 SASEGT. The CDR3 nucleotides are TGTGCCAGCAGTGAATTCCCCCAGGGACCTCAAGAGACCCAGTACTTC. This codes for CASSEFPQGPQETQYF.